Listed below are T cell receptor beta chains from one sample, sequenced in a study of T cells after yellow fever vaccination. TCRdb itself ran the 5' RACE reads through MiXCR, one entry per CDR3 protein. The sample lists about 320,000 distinct CDR3 sequences, 4% to 5.5% occurring once. Sequencing used PBMCs, obtained 15 days after the yellow fever booster vaccination. These receptor sequences come from a man aged 18 to 30 who received the YFV17D yellow fever vaccine. CDR3s include the opening cysteine and the closing phenylalanine or tryptophan. A D gene is named only where the DNA matches it firmly. Clone size is shown for a subset of rows, as once, few, many or a class of expanded clone.

j_call cdr3_length clone_size v_call d_call cdr3_nt cdr3_aa
TRBJ2-5 16 . TRBV20-1 TRBD2 TGCAGTGCTCCGAAGGCCGGGACTAGCCCCAGAGAGACCCAGTACTTC CSAPKAGTSPRETQYF
TRBJ1-2 14 many TRBV20-1 . TGCAGTGCTAGTCTTCCAGGGTTGAGCTATGGCTACACCTTC CSASLPGLSYGYTF
TRBJ1-1 14 . TRBV7-8 . TGTGCCAGCAGCTCTCGCCTGCTGGACACTGAAGCTTTCTTT CASSSRLLDTEAFF
TRBJ1-2 13 many TRBV6-5 . TGTGCCAGCAGTAATACAGGGTTGGGTGGCTACACCTTC CASSNTGLGGYTF
TRBJ1-3 13 many TRBV7-3 . TGTGCCAGCAGCTTTGGGTCTGGAAACACCATATATTTT CASSFGSGNTIYF
TRBJ1-1 14 . TRBV30 . TGTGCCTGGAGTGGGACCTTCGACGACACTGAAGCTTTCTTT CAWSGTFDDTEAFF
TRBJ1-2 14 . TRBV5-1 . TGCGCCAGCAGCGCACCGGGACGTATCTTCGGCTACACCTTC CASSAPGRIFGYTF
TRBJ1-2 15 many TRBV20-1 . TGCAGTGCTAAATTTAGCGGTGGAGGGGGCTATGGCTACACCTTC CSAKFSGGGGYGYTF
TRBJ2-1 15 many TRBV4-1 . TGCGCCAGCAGCGTCGGGGGGCTTCATGGCAATGAGCAGTTCTTC CASSVGGLHGNEQFF
TRBJ1-1 15 many TRBV27 . TGTGCCAGCAGCGCCCCCGGGCGAGGGCTTGGAGAAGCTTTCTTT CASSAPGRGLGEAFF
TRBJ2-5 14 many TRBV12-3/TRBV12-4 TRBD2 TGTGCCAGCCAAGAGCGGGGGGGCCCAGAGACCCAGTACTTC CASQERGGPETQYF
TRBJ2-5 15 few TRBV5-1 . TGCGCCAGCAGCCGAACCAGGGTAGAGGTAGAGACCCAGTACTTC CASSRTRVEVETQYF
TRBJ2-1 12 many TRBV20-1 . TGCAGTGCAGACTGGGACTCCTCGGAGCAGTTCTTC CSADWDSSEQFF
TRBJ1-5 13 many TRBV5-6 . TGTGCCAGCAGCTTGAACAGGTATCAGCCCCAGCATTTT CASSLNRYQPQHF
TRBJ1-5 14 few TRBV6-1 TRBD1 TGTGCCAGCACCGGGACAGTGAGCAATCAGCCCCAGCATTTT CASTGTVSNQPQHF
TRBJ1-5 15 . TRBV19 . TGTGCCAGTAGTAAGGTTTCAGGGGTTGGACAGCCCCAGCATTTT CASSKVSGVGQPQHF
TRBJ2-2 16 many TRBV5-5 . TGTGCCAGCAGCTTGGGCCCATCGGCGAACACCGGGGAGCTGTTTTTT CASSLGPSANTGELFF
TRBJ2-1 15 many TRBV7-9 . TGTGCCAGCAGCTTACGAGGGACGGAGTACAATGAGCAGTTCTTC CASSLRGTEYNEQFF
TRBJ2-1 14 many TRBV5-1 . TGCGCCAGCAGCTTCCGGACTGGATACAATGAGCAGTTCTTC CASSFRTGYNEQFF
TRBJ1-2 14 . TRBV4-1 . TGCGCCAGCAGCCAAGACCCATCCACCTATGGCTACACCTTC CASSQDPSTYGYTF